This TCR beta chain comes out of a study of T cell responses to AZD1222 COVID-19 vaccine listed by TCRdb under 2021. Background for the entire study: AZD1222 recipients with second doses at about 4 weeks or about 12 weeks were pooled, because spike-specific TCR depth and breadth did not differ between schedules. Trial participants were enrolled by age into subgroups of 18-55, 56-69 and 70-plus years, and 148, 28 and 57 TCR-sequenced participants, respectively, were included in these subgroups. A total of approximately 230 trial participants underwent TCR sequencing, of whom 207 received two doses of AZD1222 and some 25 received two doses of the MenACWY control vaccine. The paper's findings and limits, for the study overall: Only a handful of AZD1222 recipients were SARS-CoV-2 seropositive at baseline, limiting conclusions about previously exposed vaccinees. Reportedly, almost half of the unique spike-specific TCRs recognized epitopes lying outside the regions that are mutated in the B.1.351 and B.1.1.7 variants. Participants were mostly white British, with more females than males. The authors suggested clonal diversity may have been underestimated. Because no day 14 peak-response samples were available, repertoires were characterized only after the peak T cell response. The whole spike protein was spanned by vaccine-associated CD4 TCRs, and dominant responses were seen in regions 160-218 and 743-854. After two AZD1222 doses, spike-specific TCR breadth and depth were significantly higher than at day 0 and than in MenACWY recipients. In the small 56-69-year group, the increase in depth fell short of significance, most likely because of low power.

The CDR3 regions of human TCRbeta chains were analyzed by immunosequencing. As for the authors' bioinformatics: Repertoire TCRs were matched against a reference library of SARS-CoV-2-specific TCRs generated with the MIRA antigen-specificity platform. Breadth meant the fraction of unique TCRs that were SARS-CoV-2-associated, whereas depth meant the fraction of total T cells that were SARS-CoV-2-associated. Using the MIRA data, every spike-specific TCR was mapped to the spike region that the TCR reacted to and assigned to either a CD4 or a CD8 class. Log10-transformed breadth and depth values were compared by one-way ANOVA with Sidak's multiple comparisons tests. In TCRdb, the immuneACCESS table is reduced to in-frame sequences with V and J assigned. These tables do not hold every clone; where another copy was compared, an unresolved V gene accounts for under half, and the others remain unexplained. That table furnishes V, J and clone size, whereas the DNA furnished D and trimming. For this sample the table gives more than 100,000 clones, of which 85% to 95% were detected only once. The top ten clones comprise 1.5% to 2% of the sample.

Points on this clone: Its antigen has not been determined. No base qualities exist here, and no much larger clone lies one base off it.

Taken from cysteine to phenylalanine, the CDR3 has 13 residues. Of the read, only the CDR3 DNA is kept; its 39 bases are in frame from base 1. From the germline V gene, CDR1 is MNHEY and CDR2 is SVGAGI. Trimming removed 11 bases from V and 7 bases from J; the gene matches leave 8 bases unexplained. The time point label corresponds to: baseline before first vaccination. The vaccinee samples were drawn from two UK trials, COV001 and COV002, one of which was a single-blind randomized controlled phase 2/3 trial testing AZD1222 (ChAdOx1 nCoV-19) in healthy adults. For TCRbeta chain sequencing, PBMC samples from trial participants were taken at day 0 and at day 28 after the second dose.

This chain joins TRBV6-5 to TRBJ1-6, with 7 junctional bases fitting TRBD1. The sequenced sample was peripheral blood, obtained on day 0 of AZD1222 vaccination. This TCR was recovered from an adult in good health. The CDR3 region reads CAARDSLNSPLHF. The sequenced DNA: TGTGCCGCCCGGGACAGCCTGAATTCACCCCTCCACTTT.